These T cell receptor beta chains were read from a single sample in a study of blood T cell repertoires in COVID-19. Here immunoSEQ multiplex PCR was the method, and the copy in TCRdb shows in-frame clones only, minus some. This sample carries 200,000 to 250,000 clones, 87% of them seen once, and the ten largest clones take less than 15%. The specimen was peripheral blood. These receptor sequences come from a woman aged 18-35 years who had recovered from COVID-19. The CDR3 runs from the conserved cysteine through the conserved F or W. Each record gives: V gene, D gene, J gene, CDR3 length, CDR3 DNA, CDR3 protein. The D gene is left open where the match is weak.

V gene: TRBV7-2; D gene: .; J gene: TRBJ2-1; CDR3 length: 15; CDR3 DNA: TGTGCCAGCAGCTACAGCTATACTCCACAGGGTGAGCAGTTCTTC; CDR3 protein: CASSYSYTPQGEQFF
V gene: TRBV19; D gene: .; J gene: TRBJ1-2; CDR3 length: 15; CDR3 DNA: TGTGCCAGTAGTATGGGGCGTCGGGTGAACTATGGCTACACCTTC; CDR3 protein: CASSMGRRVNYGYTF
V gene: TRBV11-2; D gene: TRBD2; J gene: TRBJ2-7; CDR3 length: 14; CDR3 DNA: TGTGCCAGCAGCTTAGGACTAGCGCAGTACGAGCAGTACTTC; CDR3 protein: CASSLGLAQYEQYF
V gene: TRBV11-2; D gene: .; J gene: TRBJ1-2; CDR3 length: 15; CDR3 DNA: TGTGCCAGCAGCTGGCCCCGGGGAGGAGACTATGGCTACACCTTC; CDR3 protein: CASSWPRGGDYGYTF
V gene: TRBV24-1; D gene: TRBD2; J gene: TRBJ2-1; CDR3 length: 15; CDR3 DNA: TGTGCCACCAGTGACACTAGCGGGACATCTAGAGGGCAGTTCTTC; CDR3 protein: CATSDTSGTSRGQFF
V gene: TRBV7-9; D gene: TRBD1; J gene: TRBJ2-5; CDR3 length: 14; CDR3 DNA: TGTGCCAGCAGCTTAGGGACAGGGGAAGAGACCCAGTACTTC; CDR3 protein: CASSLGTGEETQYF
V gene: TRBV30; D gene: TRBD1; J gene: TRBJ2-7; CDR3 length: 14; CDR3 DNA: TGTGCCTGGGAGCAGACAGGGGGACCCAACGAGCAGTACTTC; CDR3 protein: CAWEQTGGPNEQYF
V gene: TRBV5-6; D gene: TRBD1; J gene: TRBJ1-2; CDR3 length: 14; CDR3 DNA: TGTGCCAGCAGCCCCGTGGACAGGGGGTATGGCTACACCTTC; CDR3 protein: CASSPVDRGYGYTF
V gene: TRBV5-4; D gene: TRBD2; J gene: TRBJ2-2; CDR3 length: 15; CDR3 DNA: TGTGCCAGCAGCTTTAGGACTAGACACACCGGGGAGCTGTTTTTT; CDR3 protein: CASSFRTRHTGELFF
V gene: TRBV5-8; D gene: .; J gene: TRBJ1-5; CDR3 length: 15; CDR3 DNA: TGTGCCAGCAGCTTGGATGGTACAGGGAATCAGCCCCAGCATTTT; CDR3 protein: CASSLDGTGNQPQHF
V gene: TRBV15; D gene: TRBD1; J gene: TRBJ2-3; CDR3 length: 15; CDR3 DNA: TGTGCCACCAGCAGATCCGACAGGGCCACAGATACGCAGTATTTT; CDR3 protein: CATSRSDRATDTQYF
V gene: TRBV25-1; D gene: TRBD1; J gene: TRBJ1-5; CDR3 length: 17; CDR3 DNA: TGTGCCAGCAGTGATTCTGGGACAGGGGGCGGCAATCAGCCCCAGCATTTT; CDR3 protein: CASSDSGTGGGNQPQHF
V gene: TRBV4-1; D gene: .; J gene: TRBJ1-4; CDR3 length: 16; CDR3 DNA: TGCGCCAGCAGCCAGTTTAATTTTGCAACTAATGAAAAACTGTTTTTT; CDR3 protein: CASSQFNFATNEKLFF
V gene: TRBV19; D gene: TRBD2; J gene: TRBJ2-1; CDR3 length: 15; CDR3 DNA: TGTGCCAGTAGTATAGGGCTAGCGGGAAAAAATGAGCAGTTCTTC; CDR3 protein: CASSIGLAGKNEQFF
V gene: TRBV12-5; D gene: .; J gene: TRBJ1-3; CDR3 length: 15; CDR3 DNA: TGTGCTAGTGGTGTGACAGGTTTCACTGGAAACACCATATATTTT; CDR3 protein: CASGVTGFTGNTIYF
V gene: TRBV10-3; D gene: .; J gene: TRBJ2-3; CDR3 length: 12; CDR3 DNA: TGTGCCATCAGTGAGCTCGCAGATACGCAGTATTTT; CDR3 protein: CAISELADTQYF
V gene: TRBV6-5; D gene: .; J gene: TRBJ1-2; CDR3 length: 12; CDR3 DNA: TGTGCCTACGACATCCTTAACTATGGCTACACCTTC; CDR3 protein: CAYDILNYGYTF